This T cell receptor (beta chain) was profiled in a study of shared clonotypes between healthy human individuals. Naive CD8 cells, CD45RO-negative and positively selected for CCR7, excluded terminally differentiated effector memory CD45RA+ cells. CDR1 SEHNR and CDR2 FQNEAQ come from the germline V gene (reference sequence). V lost 1 base to trimming and J lost 6 bases, with 7 bases between them. This CDR3 contains 13 residues. Measured with immunoSEQ multiplex PCR; TCRdb has only the in-frame clones, and not every one. The sample contains 600,000 or so clones, approximately 95% of which appear only once.

Sample: naive CD8+ T cells sorted from blood. The source of this sequence is a woman aged 30 to 39 in good health. The chain uses TRBV7-9 and TRBJ2-1; the D is unclear. CDR3 region: CASSLEISNEQFF. In nucleotides, the CDR3 is TGTGCCAGCAGCTTAGAAATTTCCAATGAGCAGTTCTTC.